The present TCR beta chain was sequenced within a study of T cell repertoires in cytomegalovirus infection (dated by TCRdb to about 2019). Describing the broader study: The peptide stimulations were aimed at well-studied HLA-B-restricted epitopes as well as recently identified HLA-C-restricted CMV epitopes, whose presentation resists viral immunomodulation. Donor HLA type was relevant to the analysis, as public TCR beta signatures indicated carriage of CMV infection together with the matching HLA type. Overall study results and their limits: In the ex vivo response, HLA-C-restricted CMV-specific TCR beta clonotypes were dominant, and in two of eight donors the single most frequent clonotype came from this HLA-C-restricted group. In both this cohort and an independent cohort of 300 to 450 donors, the cumulative frequency of public TCR beta family members distinguished carriers of CMV infection plus the relevant HLA type.

Relative to germline, V is 4 bases shorter and J is 1 base shorter, with 14 bases between their ends. The CDR3 holds 16 amino acids from the cysteine to the phenylalanine. The DNA shown is the 48-base CDR3, in frame from base 1. CDR1 and CDR2 were assigned from the germline V gene as SGHTA and FQGNSA. As regards this clonotype: No antigen is known for it. No base quality information exists; no much larger clone differs at one position.

Sequencing was performed on an Illumina HiSeq 1500. The raw public data were reprocessed by TCRdb itself: fastp quality trimming at Q25, MiXCR clonotype calling, in-frame beta chains only. Each CDR3 protein appears once, grouped with its most common genes and DNA. In all, the sample holds approximately 270,000 distinct CDR3 sequences, and 22% of those were seen once. The leading ten clones occupy around 20% of the sample. Interpreted using the paper, the treatment or condition label stands for: in vitro stimulation with specific CMV peptide epitopes to enrich CMV-specific T cells. The TCR originated in a human donor in good health (CMV status not recorded). Some clones in this sample may be carry-over from other donors' samples. This chain is built from TRBV7-2 and TRBJ2-1; the D region possibly corresponds to TRBD2 (7 bases align). The sequencing used cultured PBMCs, collected from culture after CMV antigen stimulation. The CDR3 sequence is CASSSGGAGSYNEQFF. In nucleotide form, the sequence is TGTGCCAGCAGCTCGGGGGGCGCGGGATCCTACAATGAGCAGTTCTTC.